This T cell receptor (beta chain) emerged from a study of blood T cell repertoires in COVID-19. For the study at large: Sites across the United States, Italy and Spain contributed samples from acute and convalescent COVID-19.

Some clones are missing from TCRdb's copy, which holds only in-frame ones; the method was immunoSEQ multiplex PCR. This sample yields some 520,000 clones, of which 89% are seen a single time; about 0.91% belongs to the top ten. Trimming took off 0 bases at V and 4 bases at J, with 19 bases between the two ends. CDR1 MNHNS and CDR2 SASEGT come from the germline V gene. The CDR3 sequence is 18 residues long. The sequenced sample was peripheral blood. This clonotype was sampled from a man between 18 and 35 years old with COVID-19, enrolled during active disease. The chain is built from TRBV6-1 and TRBJ2-1; a weak D match, TRBD1 (5 bases). The CDR3 is CASSEALLQGASYNEQFF. As DNA, the CDR3 is TGTGCCAGCAGTGAAGCGCTTCTTCAAGGGGCCAGTTACAATGAGCAGTTCTTC.